These T cell receptor beta chains were read from a single sample in a study of T-cell reconstitution after alpha-beta-depleted transplantation in children. Each CDR3 protein gets one entry after TCRdb re-called the PCR reads with MiXCR. The sample consists of about 78,000 distinct CDR3 sequences, roughly 13% of them appearing once. The sample was PBMCs, mostly from graft donor cells, taken 180 days after TCRalphabeta/CD19-depleted stem cell transplant. Receptor source: a male patient aged 2-15 years who had a stem cell transplant for acute lymphoblastic leukemia, so the T cells may come from the graft donor. CDR3s include the opening cysteine and the closing phenylalanine or tryptophan. The D gene is left open where the match is weak. Only part of the rows carry a size: once, few, many, or a class if the clone is expanded.

>TRBV11-1|-|TRBD2|19
CASSLALPLLAGVADEQYF
>TRBV12-3/TRBV12-4|few|-|15
CASSFSRWENTEAFF
>TRBV18|few|-|14
CASSLNRGPDTQYF
>TRBV20-1|few|-|15
CSAQSGQGGSSPLHF
>TRBV7-2|few|-|14
CASSLGEHMNTQYF
>TRBV9|few|-|15
CASSSSPTGFYEQYF
>TRBV9|-|TRBD1|14
CASSVGDSFYEQYF
>TRBV7-9|few|-|17
CASSLPGRSFNTGELFF
>TRBV27|many|TRBD1|15
CASSSSTRDRAGYTF
>TRBV5-1|-|TRBD2|15
CASSPPGGVADTQYF
>TRBV7-9|-|TRBD2|15
CASSLVREGPREQYF
>TRBV7-6|-|-|14
CASRRGRITDTQYF
>TRBV12-5|few|TRBD1|13
CASGLAGQGEQFF
>TRBV6-5|-|-|15
CASSYSPRFLETQYF
>TRBV7-9|few|TRBD1|15
CASSGSGTGGTEAFF
>TRBV10-3|many|TRBD1|15
CAISESGGLSYEQYF
>TRBV7-6|-|-|14
CASSSLVPHETQYF
>TRBV29-1|-|TRBD1|13
CSVEDRGLYGQYF
>TRBV20-1|few|-|15
CSAREVTGHPEKLFF
>TRBV4-2|few|TRBD1|15
CASSQETGGYQPQHF
>TRBV5-1|few|TRBD1|18
CASSRGRDSSSGANVLTF
>TRBV9|many|TRBD2|16
CASSVGLAGAQETQYF
>TRBV5-1|few|TRBD2|19
CASSLAPSGVLGSYNEQFF
>TRBV5-6|-|-|13
CASSSHLNSPLHF
>TRBV11-3|few|-|14
CASSLDSIGETQYF
>TRBV2|few|-|15
CASSEIRSISYEQYF
>TRBV7-2|few|TRBD2|15
CASSFFSGGANEQFF